Following are 18 T cell receptor beta chains from one sample sequenced in a study of blood T cell repertoires in COVID-19. Only in-frame clones appear in the TCRdb table, and some are missing; sequencing was by immunoSEQ multiplex PCR. The sample has approximately 100,000 clones, roughly 92% seen once; the top ten hold roughly 0.88%. Material for sequencing was peripheral blood. The source of these receptors is a man aged 55 to 70 with acute or convalescent COVID-19.

The V call is TRBV5-1, the J call TRBJ2-3; D may be TRBD2 (5 bases). Germline CDR1 and CDR2: SGHRS and YFSETQ. The V and J ends lost 5 bases and 6 bases respectively, with 25 bases between them. This CDR3 has 17 residues. The chain's CDR3 is CASRPPTAEAPRDTQYF. DNA for the CDR3: TGCGCCAGCAGGCCCCCTACAGCGGAGGCTCCCAGGGATACGCAGTATTTT. The complete variable domain, with remaining parts taken from reference TRBV5-1 and TRBJ2-3, reads KAGVTQTPRYLIKTRGQQVTLSCSPISGHRSVSWYQQTPGQGLQFLFEYFSETQRNKGNFPGRFSGRQFSNSRSEMNVSTLELGDSALYLCASRPPTAEAPRDTQYFGPGTRLTVL.

The genes are TRBV7-3 and TRBJ1-3; maybe TRBD1 (5 bases). There are 16 residues in the CDR3. Trimming left V 5 bases short and J 3 bases short, with 17 bases between. The germline CDR1 and CDR2 sequences are SGHTA and FQGTGA. The CDR3 nucleotides read TGTGCCAGCAGCGTTCAGGGTCCGGGCCTTGGAAACACCATATATTTT. Translation gives CASSVQGPGLGNTIYF. Combining the CDR3 with reference TRBV7-3 and TRBJ1-3 gives the whole variable domain GAGVSQTPSNKVTEKGKYVELRCDPISGHTALYWYRQSLGQGPEFLIYFQGTGAADDSGLPNDRFFAVRPEGSVSTLKIQRTERGDSAVYLCASSVQGPGLGNTIYFGEGSWLTVV.

The chain combines TRBV5-1 with TRBJ2-5, with a possible D match to TRBD1 (6 bases). This CDR3 comprises 15 residues. Germline V gene data show CDR1 as SGHRS and CDR2 as YFSETQ. V was clipped by 5 bases and J by 1 base, with 15 bases between them. This CDR3 reads CASSHTTGSQETQYF. CDR3 sequence (DNA): TGCGCCAGCAGTCATACCACAGGGTCCCAAGAGACCCAGTACTTC.

The chain links TRBV7-6 to TRBJ1-3; possible D gene TRBD1, 6 bases. The CDR3 runs to 15 residues. Per the germline V gene, CDR1 is SGHVS and CDR2 is FNYEAQ. The V end was cut by 5 bases, the J end by 0 bases, with 11 bases between. CDR3 DNA: TGTGCCAGCAGCCCAGGGGCAAGCTCTGGAAACACCATATATTTT. Translating it yields CASSPGASSGNTIYF.

The chain employs TRBV28 and TRBJ1-2; maybe TRBD1 (5 bases). Germline CDR1 and CDR2: MDHEN and SYDVKM. This CDR3 contains 13 residues. The V end was cut by 7 bases, the J end by 5 bases, with 14 bases between. The CDR3 coding sequence is TGTGCCAGCACTCCCCCTAGGGGTTATGGCTACACCTTC. Translation: CASTPPRGYGYTF.

The V and J genes are TRBV9 and TRBJ2-2; D might be TRBD1 (5 bases). CDR3 length equals 15 residues. Trimming took off 0 bases at V and 0 bases at J, with 6 bases between the two ends. Germline loops: CDR1 SGDLS, CDR2 YYNGEE. The CDR3 DNA sequence: TGTGCCAGCAGCGTAGCGACAGCGAACACCGGGGAGCTGTTTTTT. Protein sequence: CASSVATANTGELFF.

The CDR3 region is CSVHTGVATYEQYF. CDR3 DNA: TGCAGCGTTCACACAGGGGTCGCTACCTACGAGCAGTACTTC. The chain carries TRBV29-1 and TRBJ2-7; TRBD1 matches at 7 bases. The length of the CDR3 is 14 residues. After removal of 5 bases from V and 2 bases from J, the junction contained 9 bases not matched to a gene. Germline V gives CDR1 SQVTM, CDR2 ANQGSEA.

This chain connects TRBV19 to TRBJ1-2; D is unclear. The V and J ends lost 3 bases and 3 bases respectively, with 14 bases between them. The CDR3 has 15 residues. CDR1 is LNHDA, CDR2 SQIVND, per germline (reference sequence). CDR3 sequence: CASSIGEGRDYGYTF. The CDR3 nucleotides are TGTGCCAGTAGTATCGGGGAGGGTAGGGACTATGGCTACACCTTC.

The chain carries TRBV7-2 and TRBJ1-4; 9 positions match TRBD1. The CDR3 has 15 residues. Germline-derived CDR1 and CDR2 are SGHTA and FQGNSA. With 1 base clipped from V and 8 bases from J, the junction kept 5 bases outside the gene matches. CDR3 nucleotides: TGTGCCAGCAGCTTAGTGGGGACAGGGAGCGAAAAACTGTTTTTT. Its translation is CASSLVGTGSEKLFF. Supplemented by reference TRBV7-2 and TRBJ1-4, the full variable domain reads GAGVSQSPSNKVTEKGKDVELRCDPISGHTALYWYRQSLGQGLEFLIYFQGNSAPDKSGLPSDRFSAERTGGSVSTLTIQRTQQEDSAVYLCASSLVGTGSEKLFFGSGTQLSVL.

The chain uses TRBV14 and TRBJ1-1; unclear D gene. V lost 0 bases and J lost 4, with 9 bases in between. Germline V gives CDR1 SGHDN, CDR2 FVKESK. This CDR3 is built from 14 residues. CDR3 bases: TGTGCCAGCAGCCAAGAGACTCTAAGCACTGAAGCTTTCTTT. Translated, it gives CASSQETLSTEAFF.

This chain joins TRBV28 and TRBJ2-7, with TRBD2 matching over 13 bases. The CDR3 length is 16 residues. The germline gives CDR1 MDHEN, CDR2 SYDVKM. After removal of 6 bases from V and 6 bases from J, the junction contained 11 bases not matched to a gene. This chain's CDR3 is CASRLPGLAGEGEQYF. The CDR3 DNA reads as TGTGCCAGCAGACTACCAGGACTAGCGGGAGAGGGCGAGCAGTACTTC.

DNA for the CDR3: TGTGCCAGCAGCCTTGGACAGACCTACGAGCAGTACTTC. It yields the protein CASSLGQTYEQYF. The V call is TRBV11-1, the J call TRBJ2-7; TRBD1 is a possible D gene (6 bases). Trimming took off 5 bases at V and 2 bases at J, with 10 bases between the two ends. CDR1 and CDR2 (germline): SGHAT, FQDESV (reference sequence). The CDR3 length is 13 residues.

The chain has TRBV28 and TRBJ2-7; the match to TRBD2 covers 7 bases. The germline V gene has CDR1 MDHEN and CDR2 SYDVKM. Trimming removed 5 bases from V and 4 bases from J; junction bases left unmatched: 5. This CDR3 has 13 residues. This CDR3 is CASSGEGVYEQYF. CDR3 DNA: TGTGCCAGCAGTGGGGAGGGCGTATACGAGCAGTACTTC.

This clone was picked up a small number of times. The gene calls are TRBV29-1 and TRBJ1-1; the match to TRBD1 covers 8 bases. Germline trimming cut 7 bases from V and 1 base from J; bases unmatched to any gene: 2. The CDR3 loop spans 12 amino acids. The germline CDR1 and CDR2 sequences are SQVTM and ANQGSEA. CDR3 sequence: CSAGQGNTEAFF. The CDR3 DNA follows: TGCAGCGCCGGACAGGGGAACACTGAAGCTTTCTTT. The full variable domain, completed using reference TRBV29-1 and TRBJ1-1, is SAVISQKPSRDICQRGTSLTIQCQVDSQVTMMFWYRQQPGQSLTLIATANQGSEATYESGFVIDKFPISRPNLTFSTLTVSNMSPEDSSIYLCSAGQGNTEAFFGQGTRLTVV.

The V gene is TRBV5-5, the J gene TRBJ1-3; 7 nucleotides align to TRBD1. Germline values: CDR1 SGHKS, CDR2 YYEKEE (reference sequence). The CDR3 sequence is 15 residues long. V shed 1 base and J 3 bases; nucleotides not matched to a gene: 4. CDR3 DNA: TGTGCCAGCAGCTTGATAACAGGGGTTGGAAACACCATATATTTT. Translating gives CASSLITGVGNTIYF. The whole variable domain, filled in from reference TRBV5-5 and TRBJ1-3, reads DAGVTQSPTHLIKTRGQQVTLRCSPISGHKSVSWYQQVLGQGPQFIFQYYEKEERGRGNFPDRFSARQFPNYSSELNVNALLLGDSALYLCASSLITGVGNTIYFGEGSWLTVV.

The J gene is TRBJ1-2, the V gene TRBV7-9; weak D call: TRBD1 (5 bases). The CDR3 contains 13 residues. V was pared by 3 bases and J by 8 bases, with 13 bases between. Germline lookup yields CDR1 SEHNR and CDR2 FQNEAQ (reference sequence). CDR3 sequence (DNA): TGTGCCAGCAGCTTCAGTCAGGGATACGGCTACACCTTC. Encoded protein: CASSFSQGYGYTF. Based on the CDR3 plus reference TRBV7-9 and TRBJ1-2, the full variable domain is DTGVSQNPRHKITKRGQNVTFRCDPISEHNRLYWYRQTLGQGPEFLTYFQNEAQLEKSRLLSDRFSAERPKGSFSTLEIQRTEQGDSAMYLCASSFSQGYGYTFGSGTRLTVV.

The V and J genes are TRBV7-8 and TRBJ1-1, with a tentative D call TRBD1 (6 bases). CDR3 length: 15 amino acids. V lost 0 bases to trimming and J lost 2 bases, with 10 bases between them. CDR1 SGHVS and CDR2 FQNEAQ come from the germline V gene. The CDR3 nucleotides are TGTGCCAGCAGCTTAGCCATACAGGGAAACACTGAAGCTTTCTTT. Residues: CASSLAIQGNTEAFF.

The chain has TRBV9 and TRBJ2-2; 7 nucleotides line up with TRBD1. The CDR3 has 15 amino acids. Trimming removed 5 bases from V and 1 base from J; junction bases left unmatched: 5. Germline-derived CDR1 and CDR2 are SGDLS and YYNGEE. CDR3 in amino acids: CASRTGTENTGELFF. CDR3 DNA sequence: TGTGCCAGCAGGACCGGGACAGAGAACACCGGGGAGCTGTTTTTT.